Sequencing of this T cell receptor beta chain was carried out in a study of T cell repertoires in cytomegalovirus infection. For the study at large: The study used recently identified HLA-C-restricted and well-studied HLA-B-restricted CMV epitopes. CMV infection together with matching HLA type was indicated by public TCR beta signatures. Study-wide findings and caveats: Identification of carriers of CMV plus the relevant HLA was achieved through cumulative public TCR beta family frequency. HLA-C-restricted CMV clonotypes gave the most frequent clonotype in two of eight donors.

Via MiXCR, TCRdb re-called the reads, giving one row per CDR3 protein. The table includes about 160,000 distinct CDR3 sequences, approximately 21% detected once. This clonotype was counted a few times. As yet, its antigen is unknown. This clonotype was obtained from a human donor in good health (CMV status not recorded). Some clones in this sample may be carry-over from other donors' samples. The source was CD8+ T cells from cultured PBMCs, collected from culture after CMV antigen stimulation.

The CDR3 bases are TGTGCCAGCAGGTCGGACAGGAACTCTGGGGCCAACGTCCTGACTTTC. It translates to CASRSDRNSGANVLTF. The rearrangement uses TRBV12-3 or TRBV12-4 and TRBJ2-6, with TRBD1 matching 7 bases. With V trimmed by 6 bases and J by 0 bases, 5 bases remained unmatched. The CDR3 is made up of 16 amino acids.